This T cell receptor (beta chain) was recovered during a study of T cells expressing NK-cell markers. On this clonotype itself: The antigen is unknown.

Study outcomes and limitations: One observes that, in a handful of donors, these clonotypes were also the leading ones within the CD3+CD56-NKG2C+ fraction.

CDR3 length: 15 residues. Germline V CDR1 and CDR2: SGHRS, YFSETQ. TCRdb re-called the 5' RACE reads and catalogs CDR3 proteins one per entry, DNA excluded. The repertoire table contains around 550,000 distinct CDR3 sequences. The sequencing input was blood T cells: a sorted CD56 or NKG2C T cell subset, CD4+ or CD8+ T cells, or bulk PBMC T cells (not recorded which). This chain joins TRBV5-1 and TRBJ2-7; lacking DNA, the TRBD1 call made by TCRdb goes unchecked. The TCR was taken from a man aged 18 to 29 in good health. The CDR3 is CASSLLSQGTGEQYF.